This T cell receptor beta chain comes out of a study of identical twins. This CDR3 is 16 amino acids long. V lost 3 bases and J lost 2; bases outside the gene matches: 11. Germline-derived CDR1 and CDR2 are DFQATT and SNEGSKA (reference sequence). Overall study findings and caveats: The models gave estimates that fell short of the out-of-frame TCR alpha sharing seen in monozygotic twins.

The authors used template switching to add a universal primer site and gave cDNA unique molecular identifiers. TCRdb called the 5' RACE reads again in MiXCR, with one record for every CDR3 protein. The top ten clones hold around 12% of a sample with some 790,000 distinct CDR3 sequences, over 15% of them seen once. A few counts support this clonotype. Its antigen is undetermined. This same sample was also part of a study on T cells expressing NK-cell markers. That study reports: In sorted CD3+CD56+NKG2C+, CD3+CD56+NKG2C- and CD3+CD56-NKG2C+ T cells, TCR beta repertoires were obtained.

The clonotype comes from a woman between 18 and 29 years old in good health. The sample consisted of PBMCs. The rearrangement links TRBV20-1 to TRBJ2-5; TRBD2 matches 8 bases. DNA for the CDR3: TGCAGTGCTAGGGGAACTAGCGGAATTACACAAGAGACCCAGTACTTC. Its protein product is CSARGTSGITQETQYF.